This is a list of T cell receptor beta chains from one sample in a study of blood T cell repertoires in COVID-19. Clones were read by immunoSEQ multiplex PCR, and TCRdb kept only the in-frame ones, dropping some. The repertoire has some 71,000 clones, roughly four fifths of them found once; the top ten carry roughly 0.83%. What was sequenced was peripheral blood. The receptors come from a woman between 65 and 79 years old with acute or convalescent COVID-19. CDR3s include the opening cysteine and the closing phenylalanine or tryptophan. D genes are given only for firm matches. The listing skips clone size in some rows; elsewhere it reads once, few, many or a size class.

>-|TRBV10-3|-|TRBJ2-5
TGTGCCATCAGTGGCGGGGGCGCAGGGCATTTGGGAGAGACCCAGTACTTC
CAISGGGAGHLGETQYF
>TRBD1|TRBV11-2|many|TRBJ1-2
TGTGCCAGCAGCTTAGCAGGGGGCGATGGCTACACCTTC
CASSLAGGDGYTF
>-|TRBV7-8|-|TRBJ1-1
TGTGCCAGCAGCTTAAATCCAGGGATGAACACTGAAGCTTTCTTT
CASSLNPGMNTEAFF
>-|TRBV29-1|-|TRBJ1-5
TGCAGCGTTAGAGATCAGCCCCAGCATTTT
CSVRDQPQHF
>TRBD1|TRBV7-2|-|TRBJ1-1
TGTGCCAGCAGCTTAATGGGTCAGGGGGGCACTGAAGCTTTCTTT
CASSLMGQGGTEAFF
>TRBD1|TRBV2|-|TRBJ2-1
TGTGCCAGCAGGGCCCGGGACAGGGATAACAATGAGCAGTTCTTC
CASRARDRDNNEQFF
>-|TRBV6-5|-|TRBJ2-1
TGTGCCAGCAGTAGAGTAGCGGACGCTTACAATGAGCAGTTCTTC
CASSRVADAYNEQFF
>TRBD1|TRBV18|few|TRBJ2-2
TGTGCCAGCTCACCACGAAGACAGGGGCCAACCAACACCGGGGAGCTGTTTTTT
CASSPRRQGPTNTGELFF
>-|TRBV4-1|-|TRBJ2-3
TGCGCCAGCAGGCTGAGGGCCTCAGATACGCAGTATTTT
CASRLRASDTQYF
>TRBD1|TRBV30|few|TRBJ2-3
TGTGCCTGGACCGAACAGGGGGCGGATACGCAGTATTTT
CAWTEQGADTQYF
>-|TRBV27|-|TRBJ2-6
TGTGCCAGCAGTTTATTCGCCCCGCCGGTCTCTGGGGCCAACGTCCTGACTTTC
CASSLFAPPVSGANVLTF
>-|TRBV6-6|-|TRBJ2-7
TGTGCCAGCAGTTACGTGGTGCGGGAAGCCTACGAGCAGTACTTC
CASSYVVREAYEQYF
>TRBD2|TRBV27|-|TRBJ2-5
TGTGCCAGCAGTTCCTGGACTAGCGTTGAAGAGACCCAGTACTTC
CASSSWTSVEETQYF
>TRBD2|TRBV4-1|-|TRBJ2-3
TGCGCCAGCAGCCACTTCCTATCCTCTAACGCGGGAGATACAGATACGCAGTATTTT
CASSHFLSSNAGDTDTQYF
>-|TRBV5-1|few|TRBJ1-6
TGCGCCAGCAGCTTGGGTGGAGGGAATTCACCCCTCCACTTT
CASSLGGGNSPLHF
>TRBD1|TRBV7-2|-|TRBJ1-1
TGTGCCAGCAGCCAAGACAGGGATACTGAAGCTTTCTTT
CASSQDRDTEAFF
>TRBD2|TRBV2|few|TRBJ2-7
TGTGCCAGCACCGGACTAGCCGTACTTCGGGAGCAGTACTTC
CASTGLAVLREQYF
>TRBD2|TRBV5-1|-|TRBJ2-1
TGCGCCAGCACCCCGGGACTAGCGGCCAATGAGCAGTTCTTC
CASTPGLAANEQFF
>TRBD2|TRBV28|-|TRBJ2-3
TGTGCCAGCAGTTTGCGCGGGAGTAAGGCGACAGATACGCAGTATTTT
CASSLRGSKATDTQYF
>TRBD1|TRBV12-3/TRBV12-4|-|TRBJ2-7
TGTGCCAGCAGCAAGGACAGGGGCTACGAGCAGTACTTC
CASSKDRGYEQYF
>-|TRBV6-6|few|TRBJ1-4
TGTGCCAGCAGTCGGGGCTCTGAAAAACTGTTTTTT
CASSRGSEKLFF
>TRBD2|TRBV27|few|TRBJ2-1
TGTGCCAGCAGTTTTCCCCGCCCCCGAAGCGGGGGGCTCTACAATGAGCAGTTCTTC
CASSFPRPRSGGLYNEQFF
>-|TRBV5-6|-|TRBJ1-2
TGTGCCAGCACCTACAGTCAGGTTAACTATGGCTACACCTTC
CASTYSQVNYGYTF
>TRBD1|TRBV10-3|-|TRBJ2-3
TGTGCCATCAGTGAGTCACGGGGACAGGGTGTTGGAGATACGCAGTATTTT
CAISESRGQGVGDTQYF
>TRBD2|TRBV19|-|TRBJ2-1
TGTGCCAGTAGTTCACCGGGACTAGCTATCAATGAGCAGTTCTTC
CASSSPGLAINEQFF
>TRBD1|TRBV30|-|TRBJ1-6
TGTGCCTGGACGAAACGACAGGGCACTTCACCCCTCCACTTT
CAWTKRQGTSPLHF
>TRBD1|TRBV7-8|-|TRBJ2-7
TGTGCCAGCAGCATACAGGGGCCCTACGAGCAGTACTTC
CASSIQGPYEQYF
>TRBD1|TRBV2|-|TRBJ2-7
TGTGCCAGCAGATGGGCTGGACAGGGTGTATACGAGCAGTACTTC
CASRWAGQGVYEQYF
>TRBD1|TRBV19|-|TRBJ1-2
TGTGCCAGTAGTGAGGGACAGGGTGGCTACACCTTC
CASSEGQGGYTF